This T cell receptor (beta chain) was identified in a study of prognosis after radiotherapy for stage I lung cancer (dated by TCRdb to the early 2020s). General notes on the study: Between April 2018 and January 2019, fewer than 20 patients with stage I NSCLC were enrolled in Nanjing, China. The cohort was made up of roughly 13 men and a handful of women, with a median age of nearly 75 years and an age range of about 53 to 95 years. SBRT was not combined with any concurrent therapy in any patient. Tumor histology was squamous cell carcinoma in 6 to 8 patients and adenocarcinoma in about a dozen. Using image-guided IMRT or VMAT, SBRT was delivered in 3 to 5 fractions at a biologically effective dose of at least 100 Gy. Approximately 15 patients had newly diagnosed primary stage I lung tumors, and several had oligometastatic NSCLC after surgical resection of the primary tumor. Distant metastases were developed by four of the 19 patients after SBRT, at a median of 7 months, whereas no significant progression was observed in the other 15 patients. Every patient was deemed medically inoperable, more than ten because of comorbidities and 7 because they refused surgery. The study sequenced around 40 blood samples from roughly 20 patients, one before and one after SBRT per patient. This study profiled peripheral blood TCR beta repertoires from stage I NSCLC patients before and after stereotactic body radiotherapy and linked the repertoires to distant failure.

This clonotype has a count of ten or more. This clone's antigen is unknown. No qualities accompany the bases; no much larger clone lies one base away. Overall study results and their limits: No adjustment for multiple comparisons was applied to any of the reported P values. Limitations of the study included a small cohort and short follow-up, and the study findings need independent validation. Whether the expanded TCR clones were tumor-specific was not determined. Post-SBRT Shannon entropy and its change from baseline were lower in patients who developed distant metastases; baseline Shannon entropy was not associated with metastases. Unique TCR clone counts fell after SBRT (median about 9,700 before versus several thousand after; Wilcoxon paired P=0.011). TRBV and TRBJ usage frequencies reportedly varied with metastasis status, involving two V genes at baseline and several V and two J genes after SBRT.

Two rounds of multiplex PCR were performed to amplify the TCR beta CDR3 region from genomic DNA. The first PCR round used primers specific to each TRBV and TRBJ gene, with sequences filed in Chinese patent CN105087789A. The second PCR round used universal primers. The Roche High Pure PCR Template Preparation Kit was used to extract genomic DNA from the frozen PBMCs. The libraries underwent paired-end sequencing with 151 bp reads on an Illumina HiSeq 3000. The authors processed their data as follows. CutAdapt was used to remove raw reads lacking the multiplex PCR primer sequences. High-quality paired reads were merged into contigs with PEAR. TRB V, D and J gene segments were assigned to each contig with MiXCR by alignment to reference sequences. To remove sequencing errors, CDR3 sequences were clustered according to base quality and sequence similarity. Shannon entropy, normalized by the natural log of the productive TCR sequence number, served as the measure of diversity. To get clonality, Shannon entropy was divided by the natural log of the number of unique clonotypes, and that result was subtracted from one. Using the Youden index from ROC curves, the researchers picked the repertoire-metric cut-offs for progression-free survival, and all analyses were carried out in R 3.5.3. TCRdb handled the public reads itself, with Q25 trimming in fastp and clone calling in MiXCR, and kept productive beta chains. Identical CDR3 protein sequences are pooled into one entry, listed with their most common genes and DNA. The V and J calls here are based on TCRdb, not the publication. The sample includes about 26,000 distinct CDR3 sequences, with approximately 31% observed a single time. Around 32% of the sample is taken by the ten largest.

All patients had node-negative disease on CT and PET/CT, and none had a history of other malignancies or prior chemotherapy or radiotherapy. At each of two time points, around 6 milliliters of peripheral venous blood were collected into EDTA tubes. PBMCs were isolated by Ficoll-Paque Plus density-gradient centrifugation. Immediately after collection, samples were stored at -80 degrees C until analysis. The CDR3 spans 12 residues, from the cysteine through the phenylalanine. Kept here is only the CDR3 DNA, which spans 36 bases and is read in frame from base 1. V loses 3 bases, J loses 0 bases, and the germline ends lie 3 bases apart. CDR1 and CDR2 are read off the germline V gene as SNHLY and FYNNEI.

The sample here was PBMCs, taken before or after stereotactic body radiation therapy (not recorded which). This TCR came from a donor aged 50 or older with non-small cell lung cancer. The chain links TRBV2 with TRBJ2-7; no D gene is confidently identified. The DNA sequence follows: TGTGCCAGCAGTGAGAGCTCCTACGAGCAGTACTTC. Its product reads: CASSESSYEQYF.